The 20 T cell receptor beta chains presented below share a single source sample, sequenced in a study of early T cells in non-severe SARS-CoV-2 infection (dated by TCRdb to the early 2020s). Library construction relied on 5' RACE. TCRdb names NextSeq 500 as the instrument used. TCRdb applied fastp at Q25 and MiXCR to the public reads, then kept only in-frame beta chains. Each record represents a unique CDR3 protein, reported with the most common genes and DNA among its rows. This sample is represented by about 80,000 distinct CDR3 sequences; around 13% of them were singletons. The leading ten clones occupy 1% to 1.4% of the sample. Sequenced input: whole blood. Source of these receptors: an adult who was a healthcare worker with PCR-confirmed SARS-CoV-2 infection or an uninfected control (not recorded which).

This clonotype appeared many times. This chain joins TRBV27 and TRBJ2-2; D might be TRBD1 (6 bases). The germline gives CDR1 MNHEY, CDR2 SMNVEV (reference sequence). The CDR3 runs 14 residues. V was shortened by 3 bases and J by 6 bases, with 11 bases between the two germline ends. In DNA form, the CDR3 reads TGTGCCAGCAGTTTCCAACAGGGATCCGGGGAGCTGTTTTTT. Translation: CASSFQQGSGELFF.

The chain couples TRBV11-2 to TRBJ2-2; the match to TRBD2 covers 7 bases. The germline V gene encodes CDR1 SGHAT and CDR2 FQNNGV. The CDR3 extends over 18 amino acids. V trimming: 0 bases; J trimming: 5 bases; junction bases outside the gene matches: 12. CDR3 protein: CASSLDRGSSKTTGELFF. In nucleotides, the CDR3 is TGTGCCAGCAGCTTAGATCGCGGGAGCAGCAAAACTACCGGGGAGCTGTTTTTT.

This clonotype was observed at least ten times. V usage is TRBV10-3 and J usage is TRBJ1-2; TRBD1 matches 8 bases. The germline gives CDR1 ENHRY, CDR2 SYGVKD. Unmatched junction bases numbered 11, after V lost 8 bases and J lost 3 bases. This CDR3 spans 15 amino acids. The CDR3 spells CAISTGQGNYYGYTF. CDR3 bases: TGTGCCATCTCCACAGGACAGGGAAATTACTATGGCTACACCTTC.

The rearrangement uses TRBV20-1 and TRBJ1-4, with D maybe TRBD1 (5 bases). The V end lost 0 bases, the J end lost 6 bases, and 14 bases lay between the germline ends. The length of the CDR3 is 15 residues. Germline lookup yields CDR1 DFQATT and CDR2 SNEGSKA (reference sequence). In DNA form, the CDR3 reads TGCAGTGCTAGAGATTCGCGGGGGGAAGATGAAAAACTGTTTTTT. Residues: CSARDSRGEDEKLFF.

This clonotype was counted only a few times. V and J are TRBV9 and TRBJ2-1; 11 bases match TRBD2. The CDR3 totals 17 residues. Germline V gene sequence: CDR1 SGDLS, CDR2 YYNGEE. V shed 2 bases, J shed 6 bases, and the junction held 10 bases outside the gene matches. The CDR3 DNA reads TGTGCCAGCAGCGTTACTAGCGGGAGTTCCTCGGGCAATGAGCAGTTCTTC. As protein: CASSVTSGSSSGNEQFF.

The chain employs TRBV15 and TRBJ2-3, with D tentatively TRBD1 (7 bases). Trimming shortened V by 1 base and J by 4 bases, and 12 bases separated the two germline ends. The CDR3 sequence is 15 residues long. Germline CDR1 reads LNHNV; CDR2 reads YYDKDF (reference sequence). This chain's CDR3 is CATSRAGDSSDTQYF. The DNA for the CDR3 is TGTGCCACCAGCAGAGCGGGGGACAGTTCAGATACGCAGTATTTT. Based on the CDR3 plus reference TRBV15 and TRBJ2-3, the full variable domain is DAMVIQNPRYQVTQFGKPVTLSCSQTLNHNVMYWYQQKSSQAPKLLFHYYDKDFNNEADTPDNFQSRRPNTSFCFLDIRSPGLGDTAMYLCATSRAGDSSDTQYFGPGTRLTVL.

This clonotype turned up a few times. This chain uses TRBV5-8 with TRBJ2-1, with D possibly being TRBD1 (6 bases). Germline V lookup: CDR1 SGHTS, CDR2 YDEGEE. CDR3 length: 15 amino acids. The V and J ends lost 3 bases and 5 bases respectively, with 15 bases between them. The chain's CDR3 is CASSSPGQRHNEQFF. The CDR3, as DNA: TGTGCCAGCAGCTCTCCAGGACAGCGGCACAATGAGCAGTTCTTC.

This clonotype was seen a few times. This sequence joins TRBV28 and TRBJ2-7, with D tentatively TRBD1 (5 bases). With 5 bases removed from V and 7 bases from J, the gap between germline ends came to 12 bases. The CDR3 runs 12 residues. Germline V CDR1 and CDR2: MDHEN, SYDVKM. CDR3 sequence: CASSPGPEEQYF. The CDR3 region has the DNA TGTGCCAGCAGTCCAGGGCCCGAAGAGCAGTACTTC. Variable domain in full (rest from reference TRBV28 and TRBJ2-7): DVKVTQSSRYLVKRTGEKVFLECVQDMDHENMFWYRQDPGLGLRLIYFSYDVKMKEKGDIPEGYSVSREKKERFSLILESASTNQTSMYLCASSPGPEEQYFGPGTRLTVT.

This rearrangement joins TRBV11-2 to TRBJ2-2, with a possible D match to TRBD2 (5 bases). The CDR3 is 15 residues long. Germline assignment: CDR1 SGHAT and CDR2 FQNNGV. V shed 2 bases and J shed 1 base, with 8 bases lying between them. CDR3 sequence reads: CASSLMSGNTGELFF. DNA of the CDR3: TGTGCCAGCAGCTTAATGAGCGGGAACACCGGGGAGCTGTTTTTT.

The chain uses TRBV25-1 and TRBJ1-1; D is perhaps TRBD1 (6 bases). CDR3 size: 14 residues. Trimming shortened V by 1 base and J by 3 bases, and 9 bases separated the two germline ends. Germline assignment: CDR1 MGHDK and CDR2 SYGVNS. The CDR3: CASSELRGDTEAFF. The CDR3 DNA is TGTGCCAGCAGTGAATTGAGGGGGGACACTGAAGCTTTCTTT.

Only a few counts were recorded for this clonotype. The rearrangement links TRBV2 to TRBJ2-2, with D perhaps matching TRBD1 (6 bases). Germline V gene lookup returns CDR1 SNHLY and CDR2 FYNNEI. The CDR3 covers 16 residues. V was pared by 5 bases and J by 2 bases, with 15 bases between. For the CDR3, the DNA is TGTGCCAGCAGTCCTACCGGGACACCTAACACCGGGGAGCTGTTTTTT. Translating gives CASSPTGTPNTGELFF.

This clonotype has a count of ten or more. V gene TRBV12-3 or TRBV12-4 combines with J gene TRBJ2-7; 9 bases align to TRBD1. This CDR3 is built from 16 residues. Trimming at V came to 6 bases and at J to 3 bases, leaving 12 bases not matched to a gene. CDR3 residues: CASRLPGTGMGYEQYF. DNA for the CDR3: TGTGCCAGCAGACTTCCAGGGACAGGGATGGGCTACGAGCAGTACTTC.

This clonotype has a count of ten or more. The chain joins TRBV7-2 to TRBJ2-3; D remains unclear. The CDR3 has 14 amino acids. V was shortened by 1 base and J by 5 bases, with 10 bases between the two germline ends. Germline V CDR1 and CDR2: SGHTA, FQGNSA. The CDR3 region is CASSLGPAEDTQYF. CDR3 in DNA: TGTGCCAGCAGCTTAGGGCCTGCCGAAGATACGCAGTATTTT. Full variable domain (missing parts from reference TRBV7-2 and TRBJ2-3): GAGVSQSPSNKVTEKGKDVELRCDPISGHTALYWYRQSLGQGLEFLIYFQGNSAPDKSGLPSDRFSAERTGGSVSTLTIQRTQQEDSAVYLCASSLGPAEDTQYFGPGTRLTVL.

The table lists this clonotype with a few counts. This chain connects TRBV11-3 to TRBJ2-5; perhaps TRBD1 as D (6 bases). This CDR3 region has 15 residues. V was trimmed by 6 bases and J by 5 bases, leaving 19 bases between them. From germline, CDR1 is SGHNT and CDR2 YENEEA. CDR3 loop: CASSPTQGPFETQYF. The CDR3 DNA follows: TGTGCCAGCAGTCCCACCCAGGGGCCCTTCGAGACCCAGTACTTC.

V gene TRBV7-2 combines with J gene TRBJ1-2, with 9 positions matching TRBD1. CDR1 is SGHTA, CDR2 FQGNSA, per germline. Unmatched junction bases numbered 2, after V lost 5 bases and J lost 1 base. The CDR3 totals 14 residues. CDR3 sequence (DNA): TGTGCCAGCAGCGGGACAGGGCTTAACTATGGCTACACCTTC. Residues: CASSGTGLNYGYTF.

This clonotype was observed a few times. This sequence joins TRBV29-1 and TRBJ1-2; D not resolved. The CDR3 is 12 amino acids. The germline V gene has CDR1 SQVTM and CDR2 ANQGSEA. Trimming stripped 3 bases from V and 4 bases from J, with 9 bases between. CDR3 amino acids: CSVDSSLYGYTF. The CDR3, as DNA: TGCAGCGTTGACAGTTCCCTCTATGGCTACACCTTC.

The chain has TRBV5-1 and TRBJ1-1; D is possibly TRBD1 (6 bases). Trimming shortened V by 2 bases and J by 3 bases, and 11 bases separated the two germline ends. This CDR3 is built from 14 residues. Germline CDR1 reads SGHRS; CDR2 reads YFSETQ. CDR3 sequence: CASSFISGDTEAFF. CDR3 nucleotide sequence: TGCGCCAGCAGCTTCATTTCAGGGGACACTGAAGCTTTCTTT.

This clonotype came up many times. The gene calls are TRBV27 and TRBJ2-7, with D tentatively TRBD1 (6 bases). This CDR3 contains 14 residues. Looked up from germline, CDR1 is MNHEY and CDR2 is SMNVEV (reference sequence). Trimming took 0 bases from V and 5 from J, leaving 11 bases between them. As DNA, the CDR3 is TGTGCCAGCAGTTTATCTCCCAGGGGAGACGAGCAGTACTTC. It codes for CASSLSPRGDEQYF.

This rearrangement joins TRBV6-6 to TRBJ2-3, with D tentatively TRBD1 (7 bases). The CDR3 sequence is 15 residues long. V was pared by 6 bases and J by 3 bases, with 16 bases between. Per germline, CDR1 MNHNY and CDR2 SVGAGI (reference sequence). CDR3 sequence: CASSPQTGRTDTQYF. DNA for the CDR3: TGTGCCAGCAGCCCACAGACAGGGAGGACAGATACGCAGTATTTT.

The table lists this clonotype with many counts. The chain couples TRBV27 to TRBJ1-1, with D possibly TRBD1 on 5 matching bases. CDR3 length: 14 amino acids. CDR1 and CDR2 (germline): MNHEY, SMNVEV (reference sequence). V lost 6 bases to trimming and J lost 4 bases, with 15 bases between them. CDR3 coding DNA: TGTGCCAGCAGGAGAGACAGCGCGTTCACTGAAGCTTTCTTT. Protein: CASRRDSAFTEAFF.